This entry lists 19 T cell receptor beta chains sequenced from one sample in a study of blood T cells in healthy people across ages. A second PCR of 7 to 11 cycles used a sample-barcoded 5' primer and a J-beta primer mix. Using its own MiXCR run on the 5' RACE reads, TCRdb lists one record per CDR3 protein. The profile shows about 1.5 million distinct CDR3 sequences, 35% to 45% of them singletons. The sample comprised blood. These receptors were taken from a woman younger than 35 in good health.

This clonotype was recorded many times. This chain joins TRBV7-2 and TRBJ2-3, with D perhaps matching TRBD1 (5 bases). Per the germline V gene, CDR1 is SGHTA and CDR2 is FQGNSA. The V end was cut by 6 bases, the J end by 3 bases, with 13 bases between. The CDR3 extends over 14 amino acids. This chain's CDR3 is CASSQRQGTDTQYF. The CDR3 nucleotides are TGTGCCAGCAGTCAACGCCAGGGAACAGATACGCAGTATTTT. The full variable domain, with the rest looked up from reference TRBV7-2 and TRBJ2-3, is GAGVSQSPSNKVTEKGKDVELRCDPISGHTALYWYRQSLGQGLEFLIYFQGNSAPDKSGLPSDRFSAERTGGSVSTLTIQRTQQEDSAVYLCASSQRQGTDTQYFGPGTRLTVL.

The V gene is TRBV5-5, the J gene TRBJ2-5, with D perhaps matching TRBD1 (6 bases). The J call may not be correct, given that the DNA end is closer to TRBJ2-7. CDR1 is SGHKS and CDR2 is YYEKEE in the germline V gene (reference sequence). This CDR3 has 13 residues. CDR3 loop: CASSDRQVYEQYF. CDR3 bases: TGTGCCAGCAGTGATCGACAGGTATACGAGCAGTACTTC.

CDR3 sequence (DNA): TGCGCCAGCAGCCAAGAAAGGGGGGCGCAAGGCTATGGCTACACCTTC. This translates into CASSQERGAQGYGYTF. The gene calls are TRBV4-1 and TRBJ1-2; D possibly corresponds to TRBD1 (6 bases). Trimming took off 0 bases at V and 4 bases at J, with 15 bases between the two ends. The CDR3 is 16 amino acids. Germline V gives CDR1 MGHRA, CDR2 YSYEKL.

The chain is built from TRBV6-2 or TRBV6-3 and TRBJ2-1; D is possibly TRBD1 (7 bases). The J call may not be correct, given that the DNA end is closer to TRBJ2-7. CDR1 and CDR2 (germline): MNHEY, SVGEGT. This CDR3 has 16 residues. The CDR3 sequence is CASSPVRGDLYNEQYF. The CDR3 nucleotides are TGTGCCAGCAGTCCGGTCAGGGGGGATCTTTACAATGAGCAGTACTTC.

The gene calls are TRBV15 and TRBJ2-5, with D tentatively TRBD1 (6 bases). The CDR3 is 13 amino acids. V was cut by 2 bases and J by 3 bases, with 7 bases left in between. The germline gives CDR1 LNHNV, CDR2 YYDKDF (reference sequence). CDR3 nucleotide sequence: TGTGCCACCAGCAGACAGGGGAAAGAGACCCAGTACTTC. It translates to CATSRQGKETQYF.

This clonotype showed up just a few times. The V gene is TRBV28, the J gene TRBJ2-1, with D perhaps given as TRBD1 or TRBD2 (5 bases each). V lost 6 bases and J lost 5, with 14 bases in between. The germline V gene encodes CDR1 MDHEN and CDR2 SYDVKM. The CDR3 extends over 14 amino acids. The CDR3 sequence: CASSYRDGHNEQFF. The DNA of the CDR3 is TGTGCCAGCAGCTACCGGGACGGACACAATGAGCAGTTCTTC.

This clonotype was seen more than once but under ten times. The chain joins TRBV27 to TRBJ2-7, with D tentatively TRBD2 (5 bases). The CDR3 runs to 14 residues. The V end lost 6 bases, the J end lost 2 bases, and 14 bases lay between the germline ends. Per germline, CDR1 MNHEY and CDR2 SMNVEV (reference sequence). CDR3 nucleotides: TGTGCCAGCAGCCCCGGGGTGAGTACCTACGAGCAGTACTTC. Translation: CASSPGVSTYEQYF.

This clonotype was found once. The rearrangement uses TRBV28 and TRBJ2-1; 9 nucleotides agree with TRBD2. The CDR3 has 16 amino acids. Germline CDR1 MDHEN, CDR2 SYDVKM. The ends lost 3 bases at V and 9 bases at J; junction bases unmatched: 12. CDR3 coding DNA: TGTGCCAGCAGTTTGTCGACAGCGGGAGGCGAGGGTGAGCAGTTCTTC. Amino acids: CASSLSTAGGEGEQFF.

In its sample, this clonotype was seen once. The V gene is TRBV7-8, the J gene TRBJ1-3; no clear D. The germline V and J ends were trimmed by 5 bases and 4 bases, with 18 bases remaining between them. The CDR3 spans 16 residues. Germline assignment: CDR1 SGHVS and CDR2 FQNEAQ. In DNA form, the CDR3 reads TGTGCCAGCAGCCAGCAGACGAGGGTAGAAGGAAACACCATATATTTT. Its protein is CASSQQTRVEGNTIYF.

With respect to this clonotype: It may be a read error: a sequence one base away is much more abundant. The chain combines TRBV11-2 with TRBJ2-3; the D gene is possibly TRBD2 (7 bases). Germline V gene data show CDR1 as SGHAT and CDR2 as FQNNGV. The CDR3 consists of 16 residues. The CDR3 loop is CVSTLGGGGHTDTQYF. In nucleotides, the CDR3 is TGTGTCAGCACCCTCGGAGGGGGGGGACACACAGATACGCAGTATTTT. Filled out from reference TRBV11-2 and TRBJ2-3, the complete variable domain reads EAGVAQSPRYKIIEKRQSVAFWCNPISGHATLYWYQQILGQGPKLLIQFQNNGVVDDSQLPKDRFSAERLKGVDSTLKIQPAKLEDSAVYLCVSTLGGGGHTDTQYFGPGTRLTVL.

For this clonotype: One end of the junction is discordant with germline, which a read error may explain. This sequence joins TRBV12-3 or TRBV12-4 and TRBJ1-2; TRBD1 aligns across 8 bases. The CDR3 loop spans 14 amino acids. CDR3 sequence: CASSGQGLGYCYTF. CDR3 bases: TGTGCCAGCAGCGGACAGGGATTGGGCTATTGCTACACCTTC.

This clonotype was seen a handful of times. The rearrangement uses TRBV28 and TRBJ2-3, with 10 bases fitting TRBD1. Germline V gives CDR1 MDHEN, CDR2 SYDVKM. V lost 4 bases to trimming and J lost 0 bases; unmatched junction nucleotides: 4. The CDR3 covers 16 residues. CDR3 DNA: TGTGCCAGCAGTTGGACAGGGGGAGCTAGCACAGATACGCAGTATTTT. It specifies CASSWTGGASTDTQYF.

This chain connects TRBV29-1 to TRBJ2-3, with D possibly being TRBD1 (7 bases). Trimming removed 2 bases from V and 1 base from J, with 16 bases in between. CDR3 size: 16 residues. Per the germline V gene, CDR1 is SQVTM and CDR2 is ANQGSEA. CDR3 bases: TGCAGCGTTGAATATACCGGCGGGACAGGCACAGATACGCAGTATTTT. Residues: CSVEYTGGTGTDTQYF.

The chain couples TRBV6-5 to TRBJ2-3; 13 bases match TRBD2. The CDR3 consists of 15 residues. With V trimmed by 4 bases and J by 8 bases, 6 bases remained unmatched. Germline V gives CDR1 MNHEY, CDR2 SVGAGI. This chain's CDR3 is CASSSLAGGRGTQYF. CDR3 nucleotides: TGTGCCAGCAGTTCACTAGCGGGAGGGAGGGGTACGCAGTATTTT.

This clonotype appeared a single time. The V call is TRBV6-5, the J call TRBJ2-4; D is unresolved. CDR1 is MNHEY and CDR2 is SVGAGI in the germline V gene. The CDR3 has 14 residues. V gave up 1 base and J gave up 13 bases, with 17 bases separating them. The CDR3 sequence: CASSYLATNSEQYF. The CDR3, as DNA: TGTGCCAGCAGTTACTTGGCCACTAATTCGGAGCAGTACTTC.

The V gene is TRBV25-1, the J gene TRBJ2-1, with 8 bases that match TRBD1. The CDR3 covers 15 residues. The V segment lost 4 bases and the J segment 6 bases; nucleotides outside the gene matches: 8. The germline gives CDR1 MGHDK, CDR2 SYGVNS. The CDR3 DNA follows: TGTGCCAGCAGTGCCGACGGACAGGGCTTCAATGAGCAGTTCTTC. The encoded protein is CASSADGQGFNEQFF.

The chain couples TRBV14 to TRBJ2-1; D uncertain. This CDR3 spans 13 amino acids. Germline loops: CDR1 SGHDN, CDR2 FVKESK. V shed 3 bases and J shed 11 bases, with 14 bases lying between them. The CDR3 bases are TGTGCCAGCAGCCAGTCGGCCTCTACGAAGCAGTTCTTC. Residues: CASSQSASTKQFF.

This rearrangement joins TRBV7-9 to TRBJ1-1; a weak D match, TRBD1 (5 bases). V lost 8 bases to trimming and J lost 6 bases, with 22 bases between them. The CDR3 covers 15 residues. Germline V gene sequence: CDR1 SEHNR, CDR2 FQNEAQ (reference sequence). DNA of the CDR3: TGTGCCAGCTTAAAAATTCCCGACAGATTCGCTGAAGCTTTCTTT. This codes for CASLKIPDRFAEAFF.

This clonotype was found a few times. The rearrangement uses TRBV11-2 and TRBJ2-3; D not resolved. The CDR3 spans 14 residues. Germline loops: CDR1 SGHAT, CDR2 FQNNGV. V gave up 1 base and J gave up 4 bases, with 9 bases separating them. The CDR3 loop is CASSLVTGSDTQYF. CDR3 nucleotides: TGTGCCAGCAGCTTAGTGACGGGCTCAGATACGCAGTATTTT.